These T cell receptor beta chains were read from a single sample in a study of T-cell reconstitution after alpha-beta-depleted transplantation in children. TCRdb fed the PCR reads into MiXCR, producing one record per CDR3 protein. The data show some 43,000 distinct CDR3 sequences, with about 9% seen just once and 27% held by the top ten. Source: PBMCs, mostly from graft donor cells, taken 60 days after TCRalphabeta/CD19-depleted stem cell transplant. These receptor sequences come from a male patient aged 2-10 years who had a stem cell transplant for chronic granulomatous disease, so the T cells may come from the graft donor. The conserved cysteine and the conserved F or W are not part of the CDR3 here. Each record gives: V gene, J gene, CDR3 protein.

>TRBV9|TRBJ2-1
ASSEGPSSYNEQF
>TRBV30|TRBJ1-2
AWSVSNYGYT
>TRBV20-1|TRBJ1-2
SAPSGPYGYT
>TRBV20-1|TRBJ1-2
SAVYREGEYGYT
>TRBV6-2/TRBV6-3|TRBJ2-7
ASSYTQAWGSYEQY
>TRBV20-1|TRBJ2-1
SASVLVGNEQF
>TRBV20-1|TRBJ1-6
SAREFGTGNRVPLH
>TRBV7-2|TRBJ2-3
ASSFLLTDTQY
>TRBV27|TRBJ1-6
AGKASRSPLH
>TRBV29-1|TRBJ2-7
SVSTRGGEQY
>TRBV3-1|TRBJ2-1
ASSRGLGTLNEQF
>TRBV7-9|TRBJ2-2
ASSLLGTGNTGELF
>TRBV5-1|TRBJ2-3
ASSLYAGAGDTQY
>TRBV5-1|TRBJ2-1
ASSLELRGRAGENEQF
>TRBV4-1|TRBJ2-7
ASSHRTGSGSEQY
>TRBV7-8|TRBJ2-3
ASSYLSGTPRDTQY
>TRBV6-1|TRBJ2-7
ASSEGVEKYEQY
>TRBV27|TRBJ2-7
ASSYGGGPPYEQY
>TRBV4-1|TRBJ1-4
ASSLMPGQSNEKLF
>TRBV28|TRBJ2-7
ASSLIAGGRAYEQY
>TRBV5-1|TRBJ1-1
ASSFGRGAEAF
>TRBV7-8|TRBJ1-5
ASSARIPGGDQPQH
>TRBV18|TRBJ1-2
ASSPPDSNYGYT
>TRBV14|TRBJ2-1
ASSQISWDLKF
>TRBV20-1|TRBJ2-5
SARDMVGGGETQY
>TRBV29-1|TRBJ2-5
SALTRGGATQY
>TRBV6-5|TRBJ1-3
ASSYGQGRYSGNTIY
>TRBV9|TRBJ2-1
ASSLSPSSYNEQF
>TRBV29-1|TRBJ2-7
SVSRDNPFIEQY
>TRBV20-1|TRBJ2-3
SALREGLTDTQY
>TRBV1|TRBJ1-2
TSTAFNYGYT
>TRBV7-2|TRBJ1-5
ASSLGGGAPQH
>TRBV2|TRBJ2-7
ASRSSAASYEQY
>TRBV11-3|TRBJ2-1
ASSLTGEYNEQF
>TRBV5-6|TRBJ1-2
ASSLSGGHYGYT
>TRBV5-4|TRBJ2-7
ASSTGTLSSYEQY
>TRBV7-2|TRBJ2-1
ASSLGGIRGEQF
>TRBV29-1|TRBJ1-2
SVSMGGAYGYT
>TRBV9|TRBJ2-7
ASSVGLAGSYEQY
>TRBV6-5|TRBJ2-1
ASSWTYYNEQF
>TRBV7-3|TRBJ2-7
ASSLTPTSYEQY
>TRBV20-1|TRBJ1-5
SARGQNSNQPQH
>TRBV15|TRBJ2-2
ATSRDTVTGELF
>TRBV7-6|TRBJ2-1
ASSVENEQF
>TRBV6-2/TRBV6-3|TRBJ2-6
ASSTPPGGVGGIGANVLT
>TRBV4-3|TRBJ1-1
ASSQAVEGFTEAF
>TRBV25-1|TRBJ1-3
ASSERQVSSGNTIY
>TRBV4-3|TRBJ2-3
ASSPGLAVTDTQY
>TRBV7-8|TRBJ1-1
ASSLDRAREAF
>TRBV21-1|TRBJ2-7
AAPGRQRTYEQY
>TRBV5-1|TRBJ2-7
ASSLVGGTYEQY
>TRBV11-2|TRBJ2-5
ASSLGSLAGGETQY
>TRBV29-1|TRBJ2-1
SVPTNRGREQF
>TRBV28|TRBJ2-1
ASRTGTSCH